The rows below give T cell receptor beta chains drawn from one sample of a study of shared clonotypes between healthy human individuals. The repertoire was sequenced with immunoSEQ multiplex PCR; TCRdb's copy has only in-frame clones and lacks some. Among 500,000 to 700,000 clones listed, approximately 95% were seen once. The sample comprised naive CD8+ T cells sorted from blood. The receptors were sampled from a woman aged 25-40 years in good health. CDR3s include the opening cysteine and the closing phenylalanine or tryptophan. The D gene is left open where the match is weak. Clone size appears in some rows only: once, few, many, or a class for an expanded clone.

D gene,J gene,V gene,clone size,CDR3 protein,CDR3 DNA
-,TRBJ2-7,TRBV6-7,-,CASSYSCVDEQYF,TGTGCCAGCAGTTACTCCTGTGTGGACGAGCAGTACTTC
TRBD2,TRBJ2-2,TRBV27,-,CASSLGASGRFGELFF,TGTGCCAGCAGTTTAGGTGCAAGCGGGAGGTTCGGGGAGCTGTTTTTT
-,TRBJ2-7,TRBV29-1,-,CSVVPDVSYEQYF,TGCAGCGTTGTACCGGACGTGTCCTACGAGCAGTACTTC
-,TRBJ1-1,TRBV10-2,-,CASSEFWQVNTEAFF,TGCGCCAGCAGTGAGTTCTGGCAGGTGAACACTGAAGCTTTCTTT
-,TRBJ2-7,TRBV6-5,-,CASSSQGRVEQYF,TGTGCCAGCAGTTCACAGGGTCGGGTGGAGCAGTACTTC
-,TRBJ1-2,TRBV13,-,CASSLGRGTNYGYTF,TGTGCCAGCAGCTTAGGGAGGGGCACTAACTATGGCTACACCTTC
TRBD2,TRBJ2-1,TRBV27,-,CASSLNRAGGPHEQFF,TGTGCCAGCAGTTTAAACCGGGCGGGAGGGCCGCATGAGCAGTTCTTC
TRBD1,TRBJ2-7,TRBV27,-,CASSFGTGSNEQYF,TGTGCCAGCAGTTTTGGGACAGGGTCGAACGAGCAGTACTTC
-,TRBJ2-3,TRBV5-4,-,CASSYIADTQYF,TGTGCCAGCTCATACATCGCGGATACGCAGTATTTT
-,TRBJ2-7,TRBV7-2,-,CASSLGSGSSYEQYF,TGTGCCAGCAGCTTAGGATCGGGGAGCTCCTACGAGCAGTACTTC
-,TRBJ2-7,TRBV27,-,CASKIGAGSSYEQYF,TGTGCCAGCAAAATAGGGGCAGGGAGCTCCTACGAGCAGTACTTC
-,TRBJ2-7,TRBV28,-,CASSKLDSPYEQYF,TGTGCCAGCAGTAAATTGGACAGCCCCTACGAGCAGTACTTC
TRBD1,TRBJ1-2,TRBV28,few,CASSFTGGGYTF,TGTGCCAGCAGTTTCACAGGGGGAGGCTACACCTTC
-,TRBJ1-5,TRBV13,-,CASTSGRGNQPQHF,TGTGCCAGCACCTCGGGACGAGGTAATCAGCCCCAGCATTTT
TRBD2,TRBJ2-1,TRBV7-9,-,CASSSLAGGLDEQFF,TGTGCCAGCAGCTCCCTAGCGGGAGGATTAGATGAGCAGTTCTTC
TRBD2,TRBJ2-7,TRBV9,-,CASSVDGGRISEQYF,TGTGCCAGCAGCGTAGACGGCGGGAGAATCTCCGAGCAGTACTTC
TRBD2,TRBJ2-3,TRBV9,once,CASSASGRDTDTQYF,TGTGCCAGCAGCGCTAGCGGGAGAGACACAGATACGCAGTATTTT
-,TRBJ2-7,TRBV28,once,CASARTAFYEQYF,TGTGCCAGCGCCCGGACAGCCTTCTACGAGCAGTACTTC
TRBD2,TRBJ2-7,TRBV19,-,CASTLAGESREQYF,TGTGCCAGTACCTTAGCGGGAGAAAGTCGCGAGCAGTACTTC